This entry lists 5 T cell receptor beta chains sequenced from one sample in a study of blood T cell repertoires in COVID-19. The assay was immunoSEQ multiplex PCR, and TCRdb's table has in-frame clones only and misses some. The table records about 240,000 clones, approximately 83% of them present only once. Sequencing was done on a sample of PBMCs or T cells enriched from blood (not recorded which). These TCRs come from a woman in her 40s who had been exposed to COVID-19.

The chain joins TRBV9 to TRBJ1-2; the match to TRBD1 covers 7 bases. Germline V lookup: CDR1 SGDLS, CDR2 YYNGEE. The CDR3 sequence is 15 residues long. J gave up 4 bases and V 0 bases, and 6 bases lay outside the gene matches. DNA for the CDR3: TGTGCCAGCAGCGTAGCTAGGGGGCGAATCTATGGCTACACCTTC. Translation: CASSVARGRIYGYTF. Based on the CDR3 plus reference TRBV9 and TRBJ1-2, the full variable domain is DSGVTQTPKHLITATGQRVTLRCSPRSGDLSVYWYQQSLDQGLQFLIQYYNGEERAKGNILERFSAQQFPDLHSELNLSSLELGDSALYFCASSVARGRIYGYTFGSGTRLTVV.

This clone was picked up a small number of times. The rearrangement joins TRBV27 to TRBJ1-4; D gene ambiguous. Germline-derived CDR1 and CDR2 are MNHEY and SMNVEV (reference sequence). The CDR3 runs 14 residues. The germline V and J ends were trimmed by 2 bases and 6 bases, with 10 bases remaining between them. The CDR3 protein is CASSLGQIHEKLFF. CDR3 bases: TGTGCCAGCAGTTTAGGTCAGATACATGAAAAACTGTTTTTT.

V and J are TRBV24-1 and TRBJ2-6, with D maybe TRBD1 (5 bases). Germline V gene sequence: CDR1 KGHDR, CDR2 SFDVKD. The CDR3 loop spans 15 amino acids. Trimming removed 7 bases at V and 0 bases at J, with 9 bases between. Here the CDR3 DNA reads TGTGCCACCAGCGACGACAGCTCTGGGGCCAACGTCCTGACTTTC. Translating gives CATSDDSSGANVLTF.

This rearrangement joins TRBV18 to TRBJ1-2; 10 nucleotides match TRBD1. This CDR3 contains 17 residues. Trimming took 3 bases from V and 8 from J; bases not matched to a gene: 15. CDR1 is KGHSH, CDR2 LQKENI, per germline. Here the CDR3 DNA reads TGTGCCAGCTCACCTCCGGGGGGGGACAGGGGACTTCGAGGCTACACCTTC. Translation gives CASSPPGGDRGLRGYTF.

The V gene is TRBV5-4, the J gene TRBJ2-3, with 10 bases aligning to TRBD1. CDR3 length: 17 residues. Germline CDR1 is SGHNT and CDR2 is YYREEE (reference sequence). The V gene end was trimmed by 4 bases and the J gene end by 0 bases; junction bases not matched to a gene: 8. Here the CDR3 reads CASSASRDRGSTDTQYF. The CDR3 DNA is TGTGCCAGCAGCGCGTCCCGGGACAGGGGTAGCACAGATACGCAGTATTTT.